This T cell receptor (beta chain) was identified during a study of blood T cell repertoires in COVID-19. Study-wide background: Collection of acute and convalescent COVID-19 samples took place in the United States, Italy and Spain. In each case, the material was cDNA or gDNA derived from T cells, B-cell-depleted T cells, or PBMCs.

In the original analysis: Amplification of reference gene primers provided the estimated nucleated cell counts. Some clones are missing from TCRdb's copy, which holds only in-frame ones; the method was immunoSEQ multiplex PCR. V and J calls and clone size are copied from that table; D and trimming were computed from the DNA. The sample contains roughly 29,000 clones, around four fifths of which appear only once. Per germline, CDR1 SGHAT and CDR2 FQNNGV. The CDR3 length is 16 residues. The trim removed 8 bases at V and 5 bases at J, leaving 10 bases unmatched. Sequenced input: peripheral blood. V usage is TRBV11-2 and J usage is TRBJ2-2; 11 positions agree with TRBD2. The clonotype comes from a woman in her seventies with active or convalescent COVID-19. The CDR3 sequence is CASGKELAGGTGELFF. DNA for the CDR3: TGTGCCAGCGGAAAAGAGCTAGCGGGAGGTACCGGGGAGCTGTTTTTT. The whole variable domain, filled in from reference TRBV11-2 and TRBJ2-2, reads EAGVAQSPRYKIIEKRQSVAFWCNPISGHATLYWYQQILGQGPKLLIQFQNNGVVDDSQLPKDRFSAERLKGVDSTLKIQPAKLEDSAVYLCASGKELAGGTGELFFGEGSRLTVL.